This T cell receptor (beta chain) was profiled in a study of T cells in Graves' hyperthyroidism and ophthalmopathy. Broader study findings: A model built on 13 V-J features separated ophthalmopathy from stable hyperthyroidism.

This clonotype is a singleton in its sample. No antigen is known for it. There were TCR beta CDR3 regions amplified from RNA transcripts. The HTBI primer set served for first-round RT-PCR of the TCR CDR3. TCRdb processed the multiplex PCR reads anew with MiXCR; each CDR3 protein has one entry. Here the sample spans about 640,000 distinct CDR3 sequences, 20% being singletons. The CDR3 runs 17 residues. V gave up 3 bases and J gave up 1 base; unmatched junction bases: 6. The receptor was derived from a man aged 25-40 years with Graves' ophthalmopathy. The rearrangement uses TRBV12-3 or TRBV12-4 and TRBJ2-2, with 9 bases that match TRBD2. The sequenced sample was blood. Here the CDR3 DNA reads TGTGCCAGCAGTTTTCCAGCGGGAGGATTGAACACCGGGGAGCTGTTTTTT. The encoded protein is CASSFPAGGLNTGELFF.